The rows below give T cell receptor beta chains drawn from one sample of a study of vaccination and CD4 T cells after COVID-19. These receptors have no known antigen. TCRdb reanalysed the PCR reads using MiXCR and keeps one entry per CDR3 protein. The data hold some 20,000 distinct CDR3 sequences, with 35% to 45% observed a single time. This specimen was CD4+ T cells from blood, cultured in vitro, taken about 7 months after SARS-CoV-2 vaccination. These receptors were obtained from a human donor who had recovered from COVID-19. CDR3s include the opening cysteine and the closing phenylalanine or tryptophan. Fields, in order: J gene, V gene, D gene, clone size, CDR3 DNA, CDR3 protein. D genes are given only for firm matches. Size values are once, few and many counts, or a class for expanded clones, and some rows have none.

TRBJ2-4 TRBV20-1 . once TGCAGTACTACCGGCCAAGGGGGGGCCAAAAACATTCAGTACTTC CSTTGQGGAKNIQYF
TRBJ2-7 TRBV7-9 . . TGTGCCAGCAGCTTAGTACGGGCGGGTAGCTACAAGCAGTACTTC CASSLVRAGSYKQYF
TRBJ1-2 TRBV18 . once TGTGCCAGCTCACCACCGGGAAGGGGATCTCGAGGCTACACCTTC CASSPPGRGSRGYTF
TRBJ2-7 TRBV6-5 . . TGTGCCAGCAGTTCCCAGGGATGGAGGTCTAGCGAGCAGTACTTC CASSSQGWRSSEQYF
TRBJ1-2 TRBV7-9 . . TGTGCCAGCAGCTTAGTACAGGGATCGGGTGGCTACACCTTC CASSLVQGSGGYTF
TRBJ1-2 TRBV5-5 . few TGTGCCAGCAGCTTGGCGGTGGCCCTCGACTATGGCTACACCTTC CASSLAVALDYGYTF
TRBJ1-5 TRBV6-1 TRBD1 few TGTGCCAGGTTACAGGGGGCTCAGCCCCAGCATTTT CARLQGAQPQHF
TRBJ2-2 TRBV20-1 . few TGCAGTGCTAGGGCGGGGCGGGTCACCGGGGAGCTGTTTTTT CSARAGRVTGELFF
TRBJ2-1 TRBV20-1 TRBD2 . TGCAGTGCTAGGGTACGACTAGCCAGCTCCTACAATGAGCAGTTCTTC CSARVRLASSYNEQFF
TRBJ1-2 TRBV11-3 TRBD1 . TGTGCCAGCAGCTTAGGTACTTCGGCGTCTTGGGACAGGGCTAACTATGGCTACACCTTC CASSLGTSASWDRANYGYTF
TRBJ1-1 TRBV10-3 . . TGTGCCATCAGAAAGGGAATGAACACTGAAGCTTTCTTT CAIRKGMNTEAFF
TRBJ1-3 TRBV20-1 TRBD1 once TGCAGTGCCGGGCAGGGGGGTTCTGGAAACACCATATATTTT CSAGQGGSGNTIYF
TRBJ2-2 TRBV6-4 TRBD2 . TGTGCCAGCAGTGACGTCCTAGCGGGAGTTGGCACCGGGGAGCTGTTTTTT CASSDVLAGVGTGELFF
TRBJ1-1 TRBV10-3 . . TGTGCCATCAGTCTCAATCGTGGGGGTGAAGCTTTCTTT CAISLNRGGEAFF